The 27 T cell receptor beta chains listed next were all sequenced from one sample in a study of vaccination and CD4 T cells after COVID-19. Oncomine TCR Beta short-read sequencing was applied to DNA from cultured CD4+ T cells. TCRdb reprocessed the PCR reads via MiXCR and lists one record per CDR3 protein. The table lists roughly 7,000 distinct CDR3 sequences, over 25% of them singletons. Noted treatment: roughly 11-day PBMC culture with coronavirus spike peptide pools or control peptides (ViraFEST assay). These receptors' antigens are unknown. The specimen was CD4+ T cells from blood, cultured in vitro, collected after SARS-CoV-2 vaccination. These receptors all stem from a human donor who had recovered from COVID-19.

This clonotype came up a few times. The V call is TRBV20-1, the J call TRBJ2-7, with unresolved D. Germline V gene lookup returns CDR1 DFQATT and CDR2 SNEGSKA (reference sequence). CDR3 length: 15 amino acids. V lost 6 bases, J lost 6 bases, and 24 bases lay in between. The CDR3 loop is CSAKGRNRGTGEQYF. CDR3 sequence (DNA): TGCAGTGCCAAAGGTAGGAACAGAGGAACCGGCGAGCAGTACTTC.

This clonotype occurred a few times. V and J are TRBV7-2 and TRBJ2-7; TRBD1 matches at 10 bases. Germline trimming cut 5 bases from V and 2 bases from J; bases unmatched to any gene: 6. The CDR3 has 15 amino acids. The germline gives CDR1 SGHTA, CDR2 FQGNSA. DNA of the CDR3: TGTGCCAGCAGCATTTCCGGGACAGGGGCCTACGAGCAGTACTTC. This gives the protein CASSISGTGAYEQYF.

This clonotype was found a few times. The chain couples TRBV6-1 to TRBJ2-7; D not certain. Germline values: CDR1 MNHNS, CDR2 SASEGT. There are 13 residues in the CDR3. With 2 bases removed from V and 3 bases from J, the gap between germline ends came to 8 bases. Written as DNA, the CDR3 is TGTGCCAGCAGTGAACCTCCCTACTACGAGCAGTACTTC. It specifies CASSEPPYYEQYF.

The CDR3 here is CASSLPTSGSGEQYF. The CDR3 coding sequence is TGTGCCAGCAGTCTCCCGACTAGCGGGAGTGGCGAGCAGTACTTC. The rearrangement uses TRBV28 and TRBJ2-7; TRBD2 matches at 12 bases. J gave up 6 bases and V 5 bases, and 8 bases lay outside the gene matches. This CDR3 has 15 amino acids. Per the germline V gene, CDR1 is MDHEN and CDR2 is SYDVKM.

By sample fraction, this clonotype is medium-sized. The chain's CDR3 is CASSYPSDTQYF. The CDR3 region has the DNA TGTGCCAGCAGTTACCCCTCAGATACGCAGTATTTT. The chain links TRBV6-2 or TRBV6-3 to TRBJ2-3; D remains unclear. Germline V gene sequence: CDR1 MNHEY, CDR2 SVGEGT. This CDR3 comprises 12 residues. Between the trimmed V and J ends, which lost 2 bases and 4 bases, there was a span of 4 bases.

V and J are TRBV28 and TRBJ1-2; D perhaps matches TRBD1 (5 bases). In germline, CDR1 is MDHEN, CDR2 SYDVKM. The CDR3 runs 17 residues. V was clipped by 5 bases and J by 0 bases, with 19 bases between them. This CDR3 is CASSITGRGLANYGYTF. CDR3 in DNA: TGTGCCAGCAGTATAACGGGACGGGGCTTAGCTAACTATGGCTACACCTTC.

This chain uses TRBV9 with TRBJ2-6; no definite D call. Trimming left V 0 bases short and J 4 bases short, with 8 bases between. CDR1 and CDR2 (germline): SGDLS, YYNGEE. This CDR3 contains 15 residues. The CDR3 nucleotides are TGTGCCAGCAGCGTAGCCCCTGGGGGGGCCAACGTCCTGACTTTC. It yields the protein CASSVAPGGANVLTF.

For the CDR3, the DNA is TGTGCCAGCAGTTTGGGGGTGCGGCAGCCCCAGCATTTT. It translates to CASSLGVRQPQHF. This sequence joins TRBV2 and TRBJ1-5, with a tentative D call TRBD1 (5 bases). The CDR3 totals 13 residues. CDR1 is SNHLY and CDR2 is FYNNEI in the germline V gene. The V end lost 5 bases, the J end lost 7 bases, and 12 bases lay between the germline ends.

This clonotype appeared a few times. CDR3 in DNA: TGTGCCAGCAGTTTATCAGAGACCCAGTACTTC. It yields the protein CASSLSETQYF. The V and J genes are TRBV27 and TRBJ2-5; D is unresolved. This CDR3 spans 11 amino acids. Trimming took 0 bases from V and 4 from J, leaving 0 bases between them. The germline V gene encodes CDR1 MNHEY and CDR2 SMNVEV (reference sequence).

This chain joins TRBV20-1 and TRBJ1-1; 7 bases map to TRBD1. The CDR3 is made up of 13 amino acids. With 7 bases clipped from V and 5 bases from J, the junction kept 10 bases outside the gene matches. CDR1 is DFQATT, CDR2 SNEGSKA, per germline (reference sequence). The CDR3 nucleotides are TGCAGTGGGTCAACAGGGGTGGAGACTGAAGCTTTCTTT. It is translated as CSGSTGVETEAFF.

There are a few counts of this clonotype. The chain's CDR3 is CASALKNQPQHF. CDR3 coding DNA: TGTGCCAGCGCCTTAAAGAATCAGCCCCAGCATTTT. V is TRBV28 and J is TRBJ1-5; no firm D call. This CDR3 contains 12 residues. Germline V lookup: CDR1 MDHEN, CDR2 SYDVKM. V was trimmed by 8 bases and J by 4 bases, leaving 9 bases between them.

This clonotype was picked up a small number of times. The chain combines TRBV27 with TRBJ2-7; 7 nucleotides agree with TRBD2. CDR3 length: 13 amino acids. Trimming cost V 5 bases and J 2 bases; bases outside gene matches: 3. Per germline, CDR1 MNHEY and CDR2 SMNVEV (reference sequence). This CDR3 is CASSSGTPYEQYF. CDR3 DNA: TGTGCCAGCAGTAGCGGGACCCCCTACGAGCAGTACTTC.

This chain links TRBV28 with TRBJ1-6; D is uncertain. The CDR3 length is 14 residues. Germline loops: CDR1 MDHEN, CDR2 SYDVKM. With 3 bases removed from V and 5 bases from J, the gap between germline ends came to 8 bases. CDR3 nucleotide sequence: TGTGCCAGCAGTTTCGGGCAGAATAATTCACCCCTCCACTTT. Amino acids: CASSFGQNNSPLHF.

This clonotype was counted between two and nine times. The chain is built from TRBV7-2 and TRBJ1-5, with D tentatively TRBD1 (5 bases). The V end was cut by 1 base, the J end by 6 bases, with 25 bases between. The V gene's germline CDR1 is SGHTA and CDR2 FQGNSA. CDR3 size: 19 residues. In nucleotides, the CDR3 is TGTGCCAGCAGCTTAGGGCCACTAAGGGGCTCAGGGTTCATTCAGCCCCAGCATTTT. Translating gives CASSLGPLRGSGFIQPQHF.

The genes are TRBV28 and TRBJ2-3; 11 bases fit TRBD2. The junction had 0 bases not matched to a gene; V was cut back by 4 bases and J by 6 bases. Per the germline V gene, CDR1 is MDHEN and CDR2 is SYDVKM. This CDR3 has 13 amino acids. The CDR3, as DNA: TGTGCCAGCAGTTGGACTAGCGGGGATACGCAGTATTTT. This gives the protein CASSWTSGDTQYF.

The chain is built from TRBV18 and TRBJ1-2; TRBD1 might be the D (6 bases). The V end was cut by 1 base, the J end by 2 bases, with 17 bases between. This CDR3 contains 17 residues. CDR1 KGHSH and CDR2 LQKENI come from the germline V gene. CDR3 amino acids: CASSPRRDIPPNYGYTF. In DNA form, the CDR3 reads TGTGCCAGCTCACCACGGAGGGACATCCCACCGAACTATGGCTACACCTTC. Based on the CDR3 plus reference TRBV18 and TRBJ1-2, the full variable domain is NAGVMQNPRHLVRRRGQEARLRCSPMKGHSHVYWYRQLPEEGLKFMVYLQKENIIDESGMPKERFSAEFPKEGPSILRIQQVVRGDSAAYFCASSPRRDIPPNYGYTFGSGTRLTVV.

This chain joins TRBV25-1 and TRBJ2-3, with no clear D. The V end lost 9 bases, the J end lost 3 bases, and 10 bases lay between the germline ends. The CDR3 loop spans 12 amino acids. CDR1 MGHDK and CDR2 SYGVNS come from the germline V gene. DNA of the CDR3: TGTGCCAGTTCCCCAGGTACAGATACGCAGTATTTT. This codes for CASSPGTDTQYF. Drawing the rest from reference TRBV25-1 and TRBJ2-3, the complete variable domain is EADIYQTPRYLVIGTGKKITLECSQTMGHDKMYWYQQDPGMELHLIHYSYGVNSTEKGDLSSESTVSRIRTEHFPLTLESARPSHTSQYLCASSPGTDTQYFGPGTRLTVL.

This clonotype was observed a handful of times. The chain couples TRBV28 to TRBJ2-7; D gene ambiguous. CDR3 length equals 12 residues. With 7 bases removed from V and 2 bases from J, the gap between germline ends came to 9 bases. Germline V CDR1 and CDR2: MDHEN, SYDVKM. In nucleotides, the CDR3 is TGTGCCAGCACCCGGCTCCCCTACGAGCAGTACTTC. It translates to CASTRLPYEQYF. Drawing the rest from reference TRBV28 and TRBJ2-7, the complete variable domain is DVKVTQSSRYLVKRTGEKVFLECVQDMDHENMFWYRQDPGLGLRLIYFSYDVKMKEKGDIPEGYSVSREKKERFSLILESASTNQTSMYLCASTRLPYEQYFGPGTRLTVT.

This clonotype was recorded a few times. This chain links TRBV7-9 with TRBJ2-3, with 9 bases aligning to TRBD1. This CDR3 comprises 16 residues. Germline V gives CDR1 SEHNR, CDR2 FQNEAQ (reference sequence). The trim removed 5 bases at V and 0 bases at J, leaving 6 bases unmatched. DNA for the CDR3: TGTGCCAGCAGCCGGGAACAGGGGGCAAGCACAGATACGCAGTATTTT. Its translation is CASSREQGASTDTQYF. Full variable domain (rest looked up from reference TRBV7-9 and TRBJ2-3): DTGVSQNPRHKITKRGQNVTFRCDPISEHNRLYWYRQTLGQGPEFLTYFQNEAQLEKSRLLSDRFSAERPKGSFSTLEIQRTEQGDSAMYLCASSREQGASTDTQYFGPGTRLTVL.

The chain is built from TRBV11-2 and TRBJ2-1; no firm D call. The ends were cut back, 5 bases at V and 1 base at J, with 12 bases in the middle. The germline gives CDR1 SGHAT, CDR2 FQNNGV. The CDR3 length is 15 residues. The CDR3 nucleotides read TGTGCCAGCAGCCCCATGCGTCAGTCCTACAATGAGCAGTTCTTC. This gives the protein CASSPMRQSYNEQFF.

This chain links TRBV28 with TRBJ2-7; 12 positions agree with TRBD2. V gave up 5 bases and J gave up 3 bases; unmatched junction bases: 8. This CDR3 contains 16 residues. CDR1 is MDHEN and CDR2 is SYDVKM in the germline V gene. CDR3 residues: CASSRRRLAGDYEQYF. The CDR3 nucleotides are TGTGCCAGCAGTCGGAGACGACTAGCGGGGGACTACGAGCAGTACTTC.

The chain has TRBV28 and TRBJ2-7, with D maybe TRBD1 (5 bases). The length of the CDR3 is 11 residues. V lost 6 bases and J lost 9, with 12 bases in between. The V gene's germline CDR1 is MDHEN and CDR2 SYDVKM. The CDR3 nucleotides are TGTGCCAGCAGAGGGGAACGCGGGCAGTACTTC. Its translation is CASRGERGQYF.

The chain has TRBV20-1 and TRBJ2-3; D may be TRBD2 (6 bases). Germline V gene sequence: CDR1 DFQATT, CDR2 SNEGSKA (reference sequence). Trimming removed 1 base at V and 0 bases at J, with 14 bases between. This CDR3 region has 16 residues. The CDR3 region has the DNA TGCAGTGCTAGAGTCCCGCGGGGCACTAGCACAGATACGCAGTATTTT. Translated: CSARVPRGTSTDTQYF.

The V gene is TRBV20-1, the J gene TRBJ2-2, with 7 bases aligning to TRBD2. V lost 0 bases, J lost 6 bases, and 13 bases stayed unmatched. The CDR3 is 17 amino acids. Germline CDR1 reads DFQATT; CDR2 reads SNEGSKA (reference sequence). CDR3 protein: CSARDPGKGGYAGELFF. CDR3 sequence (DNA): TGCAGTGCTAGAGATCCGGGGAAGGGAGGGTACGCCGGGGAGCTGTTTTTT.

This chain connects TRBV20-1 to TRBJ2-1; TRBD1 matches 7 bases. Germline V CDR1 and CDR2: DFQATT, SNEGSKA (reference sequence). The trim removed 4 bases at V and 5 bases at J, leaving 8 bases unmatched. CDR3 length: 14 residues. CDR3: CSATDRATHNEQFF. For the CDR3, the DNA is TGCAGTGCTACCGACAGGGCTACCCACAATGAGCAGTTCTTC.

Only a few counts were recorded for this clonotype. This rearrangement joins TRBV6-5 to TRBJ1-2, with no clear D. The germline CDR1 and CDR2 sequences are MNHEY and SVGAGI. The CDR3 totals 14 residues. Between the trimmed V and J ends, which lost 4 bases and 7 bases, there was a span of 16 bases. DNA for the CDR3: TGTGCCAGCAGTTCACCGGGCCCCATTATTGGCTACACCTTC. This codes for CASSSPGPIIGYTF.

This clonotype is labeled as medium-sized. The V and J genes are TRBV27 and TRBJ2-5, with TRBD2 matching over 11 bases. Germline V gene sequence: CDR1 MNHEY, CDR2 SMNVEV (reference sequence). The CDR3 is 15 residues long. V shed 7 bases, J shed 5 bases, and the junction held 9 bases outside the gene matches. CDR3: CASTLTSGNRETQYF. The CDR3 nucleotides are TGTGCCAGCACCCTGACTAGCGGGAACCGGGAGACCCAGTACTTC.